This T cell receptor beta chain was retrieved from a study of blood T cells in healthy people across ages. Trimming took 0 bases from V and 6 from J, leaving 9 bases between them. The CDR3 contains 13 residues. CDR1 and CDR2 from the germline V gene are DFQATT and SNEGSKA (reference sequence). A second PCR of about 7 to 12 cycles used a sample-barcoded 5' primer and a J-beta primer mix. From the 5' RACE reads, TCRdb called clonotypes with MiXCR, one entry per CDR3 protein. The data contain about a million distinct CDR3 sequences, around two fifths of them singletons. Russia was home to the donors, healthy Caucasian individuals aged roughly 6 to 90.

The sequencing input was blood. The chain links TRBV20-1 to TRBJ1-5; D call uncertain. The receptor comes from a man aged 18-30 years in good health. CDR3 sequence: CSARDLWTQPQHF. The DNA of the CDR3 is TGCAGTGCTAGAGATTTGTGGACTCAGCCCCAGCATTTT.